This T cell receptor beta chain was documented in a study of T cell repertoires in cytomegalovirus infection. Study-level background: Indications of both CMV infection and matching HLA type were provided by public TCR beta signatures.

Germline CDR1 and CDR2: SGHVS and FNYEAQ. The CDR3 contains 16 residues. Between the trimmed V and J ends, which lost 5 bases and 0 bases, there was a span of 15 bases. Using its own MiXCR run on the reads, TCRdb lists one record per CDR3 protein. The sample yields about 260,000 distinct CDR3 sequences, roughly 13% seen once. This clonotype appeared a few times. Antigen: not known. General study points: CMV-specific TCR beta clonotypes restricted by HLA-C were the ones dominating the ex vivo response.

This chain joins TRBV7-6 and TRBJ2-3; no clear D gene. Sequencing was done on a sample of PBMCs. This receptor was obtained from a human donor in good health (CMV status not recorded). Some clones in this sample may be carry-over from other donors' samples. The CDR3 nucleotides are TGTGCCAGCAGCCTAGGACCAACAACTAGCACAGATACGCAGTATTTT. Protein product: CASSLGPTTSTDTQYF.